Listed here is a single T cell receptor (beta chain). This entry is derived from a study of blood T cell repertoires in COVID-19. Across the whole study: Spain, Italy and the United States supplied samples that represented acute and convalescent COVID-19. PBMCs, B-cell-depleted T cells, or T cells provided the cDNA or gDNA that made up the material.

Germline CDR1 and CDR2: ENHRY and SYGVKD. This CDR3 has 17 amino acids. J lost 5 bases, V lost 4 bases, and 11 bases had no gene match. In the study's own analysis: Nucleated cell counts were estimated from reference gene primer amplification. The data were produced by immunoSEQ multiplex PCR, yet TCRdb's version contains in-frame clones alone and is incomplete. The DNA gave D and trimming, while V, J and clone size come from that table. The table records about 70,000 clones, around 88% of them present only once. The receptor was isolated from a woman of 80 years or more with acute or convalescent COVID-19. Sequenced sample: peripheral blood. The chain uses TRBV10-3 and TRBJ1-2; 12 bases align to TRBD1. The DNA of the CDR3 is TGTGCCATCAGTGCAGGGACAGGGGGCGGATCGGGTTATGGCTACACCTTC. It specifies CAISAGTGGGSGYGYTF.